These T cell receptor beta chains were read from a single sample in a study of shared clonotypes between healthy human individuals. Repertoires were generated with immunoSEQ multiplex PCR, while TCRdb's copy carries only in-frame clones and drops some. The sample records about 1,800,000 clones, approximately 95% being singletons. Sequenced input: naive CD8+ T cells sorted from blood. The receptors shown here come from a man between 18 and 35 years old in good health. Both conserved end residues are part of each CDR3. Fields, in order: CDR3 length, J gene, D gene, V gene, clone size, CDR3 protein, CDR3 DNA. D genes are given only for firm matches. Clone size, where shown, is once, few, many, or a class for clones that have expanded.

>14|TRBJ2-7|.|TRBV4-3|.
CASSQDLGTYEQYF
TGCGCCAGCAGCCAAGATCTGGGAACCTACGAGCAGTACTTC
>12|TRBJ2-4|TRBD1|TRBV5-1|.
CASRFPRGLQYF
TGCGCCAGCAGATTCCCCAGGGGGCTTCAGTACTTC
>12|TRBJ2-3|.|TRBV27|.
CASSLLGDTQYF
TGTGCCAGCAGTTTATTAGGCGATACGCAGTATTTT
>15|TRBJ2-1|.|TRBV6-5|.
CASSSPQSGYNEQFF
TGTGCCAGCAGTTCCCCCCAGAGCGGTTACAATGAGCAGTTCTTC
>15|TRBJ2-5|TRBD2|TRBV5-6|.
CASSLELAGGETQYF
TGTGCCAGCAGCTTGGAACTAGCGGGAGGCGAGACCCAGTACTTC
>12|TRBJ1-2|TRBD1|TRBV19|.
CASRTGGHGYTF
TGTGCCAGTAGAACAGGGGGTCATGGCTACACCTTC
>16|TRBJ2-5|TRBD1|TRBV4-3|.
CASSQVTDRVGETQYF
TGCGCCAGCAGCCAAGTTACCGACAGGGTGGGGGAGACCCAGTACTTC
>14|TRBJ2-7|.|TRBV30|.
CAWSVLGFGHEQYF
TGTGCCTGGAGTGTACTGGGGTTCGGTCACGAGCAGTACTTC
>15|TRBJ2-1|TRBD1|TRBV6-5|.
CASSYEGQGLNEQFF
TGTGCCAGCAGTTACGAAGGACAGGGTCTCAATGAGCAGTTCTTC
>15|TRBJ2-5|TRBD2|TRBV6-5|once
CASSRTSGILETQYF
TGTGCCAGCAGTCGGACTAGCGGGATTTTAGAGACCCAGTACTTC
>15|TRBJ1-1|TRBD1|TRBV19|.
CASSIGWTGVTEAFF
TGTGCCAGTAGTATAGGCTGGACAGGGGTCACTGAAGCTTTCTTT
>15|TRBJ2-7|TRBD1|TRBV4-1|.
CASSQGTGETYEQYF
TGCGCCAGCAGCCAAGGGACAGGGGAGACCTACGAGCAGTACTTC
>15|TRBJ1-2|.|TRBV6-1|.
CASSELGTPPKGYTF
TGTGCCAGCAGTGAATTGGGGACACCACCCAAGGGCTACACCTTC
>13|TRBJ2-7|.|TRBV27|.
CASSFTGAYEQYF
TGTGCCAGCAGTTTTACGGGGGCCTACGAGCAGTACTTC